The 14 T cell receptor beta chains presented below share a single source sample, sequenced in a study of response to subunit inactivated influenza vaccine. TCRdb fed the RT-PCR reads into MiXCR, producing one record per CDR3 protein. Found here are hundreds of thousands of distinct CDR3 sequences, 13% to 15% of them singletons; the top ten hold 7.6%. The sample consisted of PBMCs from blood, taken roughly 2 weeks before vaccination. The receptors shown here come from a man in his fifties or sixties who received an inactivated influenza vaccine.

This clonotype was observed a handful of times. The genes are TRBV7-6 and TRBJ2-1; a weak D match, TRBD1 (6 bases). V was cut by 4 bases and J by 8 bases, with 15 bases left in between. The germline CDR1 and CDR2 sequences are SGHVS and FNYEAQ. CDR3 length: 14 residues. The CDR3 DNA reads TGTGCCAGCAGCTCCCGACAGGTGGGGGATGAGCAGTTCTTC. Translating it yields CASSSRQVGDEQFF.

The chain has TRBV5-4 and TRBJ2-7; no clear D. The CDR3 covers 14 residues. The germline V and J ends were trimmed by 4 bases and 5 bases, with 16 bases remaining between them. CDR1 and CDR2 (germline): SGHNT, YYREEE (reference sequence). The CDR3 reads CASSQVAIPHEQYF. In DNA form, the CDR3 reads TGTGCCAGCAGCCAAGTGGCTATCCCTCACGAGCAGTACTTC.

Comment on this clonotype: Just one base apart from a much larger clone, this may be a read error. The rearrangement uses TRBV4-2 and TRBJ2-1, with TRBD2 identical over 10 bases. CDR3 length equals 15 residues. V was clipped by 0 bases and J by 10 bases; unmatched bases: 6. Germline loops: CDR1 LGHNA, CDR2 YNFKEQ. The chain's CDR3 is CASSQDWTSGCEQFF. As DNA, the CDR3 is TGTGCCAGCAGCCAAGATTGGACTAGCGGTTGCGAGCAGTTCTTC.

This clonotype was counted a few times. V usage is TRBV20-1 and J usage is TRBJ2-5; a possible D gene is TRBD1 (5 bases). Germline CDR1 DFQATT, CDR2 SNEGSKA (reference sequence). This CDR3 contains 15 residues. V was clipped by 1 base and J by 1 base, with 13 bases between them. CDR3 DNA: TGCAGTGCTAGAGCGTCTAGGGGCTCCCAAGAGACCCAGTACTTC. Residues: CSARASRGSQETQYF.

In its sample, this clonotype was seen a few times. The rearrangement links TRBV29-1 to TRBJ2-7, with 8 bases lining up with TRBD2. Trimming removed 5 bases from V and 7 bases from J; junction bases left unmatched: 10. Per the germline V gene, CDR1 is SQVTM and CDR2 is ANQGSEA. This CDR3 spans 13 amino acids. The CDR3 protein is CSVQTSAGGEQYF. In nucleotides, the CDR3 is TGCAGCGTTCAGACTAGCGCCGGGGGAGAGCAGTACTTC.

The rearrangement joins TRBV6-2 or TRBV6-3 to TRBJ2-1; 9 bases fit TRBD2. Losses at the gene ends were 4 bases for V and 0 bases for J; bases not matched to a gene: 10. Germline CDR1 is MNHEY and CDR2 is SVGEGT. The CDR3 sequence is 18 residues long. Here the CDR3 DNA reads TGTGCCAGCAGTTGGTCTAGCGGGACAATAAGCTCCTACAATGAGCAGTTCTTC. Its translation is CASSWSSGTISSYNEQFF.

Regarding this clonotype: Germline is not matched at one junction end, which may reflect a read error. The chain recombines TRBV2 with TRBJ2-1; no clear D gene. This CDR3 contains 12 residues. Germline V lookup: CDR1 SNHLY, CDR2 FYNNEI. The CDR3 protein is CASSTQHQLAPF. The CDR3 DNA reads as TGTGCCAGCAGTACTCAGCACCAACTTGCCCCCTTC.

This clonotype was observed a handful of times. The chain has TRBV12-3 or TRBV12-4 and TRBJ2-2; the D is unclear. V dropped 7 bases and J dropped 2 bases, with 14 bases sitting between them. The CDR3 runs to 15 residues. CDR3 residues: CASNLMGGNTGELFF. CDR3 bases: TGTGCCAGCAACCTTATGGGCGGAAACACCGGGGAGCTGTTTTTT.

V gene TRBV2 combines with J gene TRBJ2-2; D gene unclear. CDR3 size: 16 residues. Trimming left V 6 bases short and J 1 base short, with 15 bases between. Germline V lookup: CDR1 SNHLY, CDR2 FYNNEI. The chain's CDR3 is CASSLDRTGNTGELFF. The CDR3 bases are TGTGCCAGCAGCCTTGACCGTACGGGGAACACCGGGGAGCTGTTTTTT.

This clonotype has only a few counts. The rearrangement uses TRBV9 and TRBJ1-1; D call uncertain. Trimming stripped 4 bases from V and 0 bases from J, with 10 bases between. Germline assignment: CDR1 SGDLS and CDR2 YYNGEE. CDR3 length equals 14 residues. CDR3 sequence reads: CASSPDHLNTEAFF. In nucleotides, the CDR3 is TGTGCCAGCAGCCCCGACCACTTGAACACTGAAGCTTTCTTT.

This clonotype has only a few counts. V and J are TRBV20-1 and TRBJ2-5, with a tentative D call TRBD2 (6 bases). V lost 6 bases, J lost 5 bases, and 22 bases lay in between. The V gene's germline CDR1 is DFQATT and CDR2 SNEGSKA (reference sequence). The CDR3 loop spans 15 amino acids. The CDR3 region has the DNA TGCAGTGCCCCACTTAGCGGTCGATATATGGAGACCCAGTACTTC. The encoded protein is CSAPLSGRYMETQYF.

This clonotype was picked up many times. This sequence joins TRBV5-1 and TRBJ2-7; tentatively, D is TRBD2 (6 bases). This CDR3 has 14 amino acids. From germline, CDR1 is SGHRS and CDR2 YFSETQ. The V gene lost 4 bases and the J gene lost 3 bases, with 14 bases spanning the gap. The CDR3 DNA reads as TGCGCCAGCAGCCCGGTACCCGGGAGCTACGAGCAGTACTTC. Amino acids: CASSPVPGSYEQYF.

This chain uses TRBV5-6 with TRBJ1-6; D possibly corresponds to TRBD1 (5 bases). The V end lost 4 bases, the J end lost 10 bases, and 18 bases lay between the germline ends. In germline, CDR1 is SGHDT, CDR2 YYEEEE. The CDR3 spans 15 residues. CDR3 in DNA: TGTGCCAGCAGCAGGACCTGGGGGGGGAACTCACCCCTCCACTTT. Its protein is CASSRTWGGNSPLHF.

This chain links TRBV20-1 with TRBJ1-1, with D perhaps TRBD1 (6 bases). The CDR3 length is 15 residues. Per the germline V gene, CDR1 is DFQATT and CDR2 is SNEGSKA (reference sequence). V gave up 2 bases and J gave up 0 bases, with 13 bases separating them. CDR3 protein: CSARIRGHLNTEAFF. As DNA, the CDR3 is TGCAGTGCTAGAATTCGGGGACACCTGAACACTGAAGCTTTCTTT.